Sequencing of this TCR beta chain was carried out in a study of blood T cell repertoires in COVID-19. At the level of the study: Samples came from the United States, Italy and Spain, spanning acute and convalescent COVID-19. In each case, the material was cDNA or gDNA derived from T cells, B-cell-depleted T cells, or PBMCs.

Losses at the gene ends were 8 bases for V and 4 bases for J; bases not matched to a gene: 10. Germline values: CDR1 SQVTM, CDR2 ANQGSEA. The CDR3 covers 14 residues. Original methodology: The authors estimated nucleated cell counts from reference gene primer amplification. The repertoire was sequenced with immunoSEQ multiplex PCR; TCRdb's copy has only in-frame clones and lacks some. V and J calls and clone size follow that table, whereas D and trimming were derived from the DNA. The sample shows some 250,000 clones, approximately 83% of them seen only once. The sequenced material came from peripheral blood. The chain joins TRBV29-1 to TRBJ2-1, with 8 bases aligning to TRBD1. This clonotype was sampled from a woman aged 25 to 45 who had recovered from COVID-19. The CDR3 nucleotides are TGCAGCTTTTCCCGGGGGACAGGATACAATGAGCAGTTCTTC. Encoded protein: CSFSRGTGYNEQFF.